One sample yielded the 20 T cell receptor beta chains listed below, sequenced in a study of cytomegalovirus exposure and HLA in healthy donors. The PCR had 60 Vbeta and 13 Jbeta primers. Method: immunoSEQ multiplex PCR; TCRdb's copy keeps in-frame clones and lacks some. Of 110,000 to 150,000 clones listed, about 80% are singletons. Specimen: PBMCs. The receptors were sampled from a woman aged 55-69 years in good health and CMV-seropositive.

The V and J genes are TRBV15 and TRBJ2-3; D is unclear. Trimming removed 5 bases from V and 0 bases from J, with 15 bases in between. The CDR3 extends over 16 amino acids. Germline loops: CDR1 LNHNV, CDR2 YYDKDF (reference sequence). The CDR3 sequence: CATSPLWKTSTDTQYF. The CDR3 coding sequence is TGTGCCACCAGCCCGCTGTGGAAGACTAGCACAGATACGCAGTATTTT.

The chain has TRBV28 and TRBJ2-5, with D unclear. Germline assignment: CDR1 MDHEN and CDR2 SYDVKM. The ends were cut back, 8 bases at V and 2 bases at J, with 9 bases in the middle. CDR3 length: 12 amino acids. CDR3 residues: CASGTAQETQYF. CDR3 coding DNA: TGTGCCAGCGGTACAGCTCAAGAGACCCAGTACTTC.

This chain connects TRBV14 to TRBJ2-7; TRBD2 agrees at 7 bases. Germline CDR1 reads SGHDN; CDR2 reads FVKESK. CDR3 length equals 14 residues. V lost 1 base, J lost 8 bases, and 8 bases stayed unmatched. The CDR3 loop is CASSQGGPGGKQYF. DNA for the CDR3: TGTGCCAGCAGCCAAGGGGGACCCGGGGGGAAGCAGTACTTC.

This chain joins TRBV5-1 and TRBJ1-1, with D possibly TRBD1 on 6 matching bases. Trimming left V 3 bases short and J 2 bases short, with 14 bases between. CDR3 length: 15 residues. The germline gives CDR1 SGHRS, CDR2 YFSETQ. This CDR3 reads CASSSQGQQNTEAFF. The CDR3 DNA reads TGCGCCAGCAGCTCCCAAGGACAGCAAAACACTGAAGCTTTCTTT.

This clone is a singleton in its sample. This rearrangement joins TRBV6-5 to TRBJ2-4; D is unresolved. V gave up 10 bases and J gave up 3 bases, with 13 bases separating them. The length of the CDR3 is 13 residues. The germline CDR1 and CDR2 sequences are MNHEY and SVGAGI. This CDR3 is CATRRLNKNIQYF. The CDR3 coding sequence is TGTGCCACCCGGCGACTGAACAAAAACATTCAGTACTTC.

The chain employs TRBV5-1 and TRBJ1-1; no reliable D call. Germline CDR1 SGHRS, CDR2 YFSETQ. V lost 0 bases to trimming and J lost 1 base, with 7 bases between them. The CDR3 contains 14 residues. The CDR3 bases are TGCGCCAGCAGCTTGGCCTGGGCGAACACTGAAGCTTTCTTT. Amino acids: CASSLAWANTEAFF.

The gene calls are TRBV10-3 and TRBJ2-5; D is ambiguous. The ends were cut back, 4 bases at V and 3 bases at J, with 9 bases in the middle. The CDR3 has 13 residues. Germline CDR1 and CDR2: ENHRY and SYGVKD. The DNA for the CDR3 is TGTGCCATCAGTGGCGAGGCAAAAGAGACCCAGTACTTC. This sequence encodes CAISGEAKETQYF.

The chain carries TRBV5-6 and TRBJ2-1, with 8 nucleotides matching TRBD1. Germline V CDR1 and CDR2: SGHDT, YYEEEE. Unmatched junction bases numbered 6, after V lost 1 base and J lost 9 bases. CDR3 size: 14 residues. The CDR3 spells CASSLWQGAGEQFF. CDR3 sequence (DNA): TGTGCCAGCAGCTTGTGGCAGGGGGCGGGTGAGCAGTTCTTC. The whole variable domain, remainder taken from reference TRBV5-6 and TRBJ2-1, is DAGVTQSPTHLIKTRGQQVTLRCSPKSGHDTVSWYQQALGQGPQFIFQYYEEEERQRGNFPDRFSGHQFPNYSSELNVNALLLGDSALYLCASSLWQGAGEQFFGPGTRLTVL.

The chain recombines TRBV5-1 with TRBJ2-3; 8 bases are shared with TRBD2. The junction had 7 bases not matched to a gene; V was cut back by 4 bases and J by 0 bases. Per germline, CDR1 SGHRS and CDR2 YFSETQ. This CDR3 region has 16 residues. The CDR3, as DNA: TGCGCCAGCAGCCTGGATGGACTAGCCAGCACAGATACGCAGTATTTT. Translating gives CASSLDGLASTDTQYF.

J is TRBJ2-5 and V is TRBV4-3; 7 bases are a match to TRBD1. The DNA end lines up better with TRBJ2-7; the J call may be wrong. The germline V gene has CDR1 LGHNA and CDR2 YSLEER. This CDR3 has 13 residues. The CDR3 reads CASSANRGHEQYF. The CDR3 DNA reads TGCGCCAGCAGCGCAAACAGGGGCCACGAGCAGTACTTC.

The V gene is TRBV7-9, the J gene TRBJ2-1; 8 nucleotides align to TRBD1. CDR1 SEHNR and CDR2 FQNEAQ come from the germline V gene (reference sequence). The length of the CDR3 is 15 residues. V trimming: 2 bases; J trimming: 2 bases; junction bases outside the gene matches: 2. The CDR3 protein is CASSLPGGPYNEQFF. Here the CDR3 DNA reads TGTGCCAGCAGCTTACCAGGGGGCCCCTACAATGAGCAGTTCTTC.

The rearrangement uses TRBV5-4 and TRBJ1-1; maybe TRBD1 (5 bases). Trimming shortened V by 0 bases and J by 0 bases, and 21 bases separated the two germline ends. The CDR3 contains 19 residues. Germline lookup yields CDR1 SGHNT and CDR2 YYREEE (reference sequence). CDR3 nucleotide sequence: TGTGCCAGCAGCTTGGGGTTGGTTGGGGCCAGGTCCATGAACACTGAAGCTTTCTTT. Translated, it gives CASSLGLVGARSMNTEAFF.

The V call is TRBV13, the J call TRBJ2-5, with D perhaps matching TRBD2 (6 bases). Trimming took off 3 bases at V and 2 bases at J, with 13 bases between the two ends. CDR3 length: 15 residues. Germline-derived CDR1 and CDR2 are PRHDT and FYEKMQ (reference sequence). Written as DNA, the CDR3 is TGTGCCAGCAGCTTGGGGGGAAACGGGCAAGAGACCCAGTACTTC. This translates into CASSLGGNGQETQYF.

The genes are TRBV21-1 and TRBJ1-2; the table gives TRBD1 as D, unverified against the DNA. TRBV21-1 is marked as a pseudogene. CDR3 size: 17 residues. The CDR3 is CASSKPLTQGAGYGYTF. The CDR3 DNA sequence: TGTGCCAGCAGCAAACCCCTAACCCAGGGGGCGGGCTATGGCTACACCTTC.

The sample holds a few counts of this clone. The chain joins TRBV28 to TRBJ1-2; D may be TRBD1 (5 bases). CDR1 and CDR2 (germline): MDHEN, SYDVKM. CDR3 length: 11 residues. V lost 6 bases, J lost 8 bases, and 10 bases lay in between. Written as DNA, the CDR3 is TGTGCCAGCAGACGCGGGGGGGGCTACACCTTC. Translation: CASRRGGGYTF.

Only one count was recorded for this clone. The rearrangement links TRBV7-8 to TRBJ2-1, with no clear D. Trimming removed 0 bases from V and 8 bases from J, with 14 bases in between. CDR1 is SGHVS, CDR2 FQNEAQ, per germline. The CDR3 contains 15 residues. As DNA, the CDR3 is TGTGCCAGCAGCTTAGCGGAACTAACCTCGGATGAGCAGTTCTTC. This sequence encodes CASSLAELTSDEQFF.

The J gene is TRBJ2-6, the V gene TRBV9, with D possibly matching TRBD1 (5 bases). In germline, CDR1 is SGDLS, CDR2 YYNGEE. Trimming stripped 3 bases from V and 2 bases from J, with 9 bases between. The CDR3 has 15 residues. DNA for the CDR3: TGTGCCAGCAGCGCCACAGGAACTGGGGCCAACGTCCTGACTTTC. Translated, it gives CASSATGTGANVLTF.

The CDR3 sequence is CASSPQDRGGYTF. The CDR3 DNA reads as TGTGCCAGCAGTCCTCAGGACAGGGGTGGCTACACCTTC. This chain connects TRBV28 to TRBJ1-2, with 9 bases that match TRBD1. This CDR3 region has 13 residues. Looked up from germline, CDR1 is MDHEN and CDR2 is SYDVKM. After removal of 5 bases from V and 7 bases from J, the junction contained 5 bases not matched to a gene.

The chain joins TRBV30 to TRBJ2-6; tentatively, D is TRBD2 (6 bases). Germline V CDR1 and CDR2: GTSNPN, SVGIG (reference sequence). V lost 3 bases and J lost 4, with 13 bases in between. The CDR3 sequence is 15 residues long. CDR3: CAWSLGGTGANVLTF. CDR3 nucleotide sequence: TGTGCCTGGAGCCTTGGGGGGACGGGGGCCAACGTCCTGACTTTC.

This chain links TRBV11-3 with TRBJ1-1; D remains ambiguous. V lost 5 bases and J 0 bases, leaving 7 bases between the germline ends. The CDR3 is 13 residues long. CDR1 and CDR2 (germline): SGHNT, YENEEA. The CDR3 protein is CASSSEMNTEAFF. The CDR3 DNA sequence: TGTGCCAGCAGCAGCGAGATGAACACTGAAGCTTTCTTT.